This T cell receptor (beta chain) was captured by sequencing in a study of OX40 agonist ivuxolimab in advanced cancers. The wider study: Clinicians treated patients with ivuxolimab, an agonistic anti-OX40 (CD134) antibody. Study results and limitations: There was clonal expansion of CD4+ and CD8+ blood T cells by week 6 at 0.1 to 3.0 mg/kg.

This CDR3 has 13 residues. Germline-derived CDR1 and CDR2 are SNHLY and FYNNEI. V lost 4 bases to trimming and J lost 5 bases, with 11 bases between them. Points on this clone: Antigen unknown.

At cycle 4 day 1, cycle 7 day 1, and baseline, blood was sampled. Profiled with immunoSEQ multiplex PCR; TCRdb holds only in-frame clones, not every one. The repertoire holds about 80,000 clones, with around 92% as singletons. The TCR comes from an adult with an advanced solid tumor such as melanoma, head and neck, liver or kidney cancer. The rearrangement uses TRBV2 and TRBJ1-1; D uncertain. The sequencing here drew on CD4+ or CD8+ T cells sorted from blood, taken in a trial of the OX40 agonist ivuxolimab. CDR3 DNA sequence: TGTGCCAGCAGTGTGAGGGTAGAAACTGAAGCTTTCTTT. Translated, it gives CASSVRVETEAFF.